The 23 T cell receptor beta chains reported below all come from one sample, sequenced in a study of shared clonotypes between healthy human individuals. Assay used: immunoSEQ multiplex PCR; TCRdb lists only in-frame clones, some missing. The table lists fewer than 1.8 million clones, about 98.5% of them singletons, with approximately 0.4% in the top ten. The specimen sequenced was naive CD4+ T cells sorted from blood. Specified subset: CD45RA+ positively selected. Receptors originate from a man aged 25-40 years in good health.

This chain uses TRBV18 with TRBJ1-1; possible D gene TRBD1, 5 bases. Germline V CDR1 and CDR2: KGHSH, LQKENI. Trimming stripped 5 bases from V and 4 bases from J, with 20 bases between. This CDR3 contains 16 residues. DNA of the CDR3: TGTGCCAGCTCATACCCAGCCGGGGGTAGGGGCACTGAAGCTTTCTTT. Protein sequence: CASSYPAGGRGTEAFF.

This clone appeared once. V and J are TRBV28 and TRBJ2-7, with D tentatively TRBD1 (5 bases). The CDR3 consists of 14 residues. With 5 bases removed from V and 4 bases from J, the gap between germline ends came to 15 bases. Germline-derived CDR1 and CDR2 are MDHEN and SYDVKM. CDR3 loop: CASSRTPREYEQYF. For the CDR3, the DNA is TGTGCCAGCAGTCGCACGCCCAGGGAATACGAGCAGTACTTC.

The rearrangement links TRBV5-1 to TRBJ2-5, with D uncertain. Trimming stripped 2 bases from V and 2 bases from J, with 7 bases between. CDR3 length: 13 residues. CDR1 SGHRS and CDR2 YFSETQ come from the germline V gene. The CDR3 DNA reads as TGCGCCAGCAGCTTTCCACCACAAGAGACCCAGTACTTC. Residues: CASSFPPQETQYF.

In the case of this clone: One end of the junction does not line up with germline, which may come from a read error. The genes are TRBV7-2 and TRBJ2-7; 11 bases match TRBD2. This CDR3 has 16 amino acids. From germline, CDR1 is SGHTA and CDR2 FQGNSA. Written as DNA, the CDR3 is TGTGCCAGCAGCTTCCAGGGACTAGCGGCCTCCTACGAGCAGTACTTT. Encoded protein: CASSFQGLAASYEQYF.

This chain connects TRBV11-3 to TRBJ2-7; the match to TRBD2 covers 9 bases. From germline, CDR1 is SGHNT and CDR2 YENEEA. V shed 0 bases, J shed 3 bases, and the junction held 3 bases outside the gene matches. This CDR3 has 15 residues. This CDR3 reads CASSLDASGNYEQYF. The CDR3 DNA follows: TGTGCCAGCAGCTTAGATGCTAGCGGGAACTACGAGCAGTACTTC.

This chain links TRBV29-1 with TRBJ1-1; D perhaps matches TRBD1 (6 bases). This CDR3 has 13 residues. V was clipped by 6 bases and J by 0 bases, with 11 bases between them. Germline-derived CDR1 and CDR2 are SQVTM and ANQGSEA. CDR3 protein: CSVIQGLNTEAFF. CDR3 coding DNA: TGCAGCGTGATACAGGGACTGAACACTGAAGCTTTCTTT.

The V and J genes are TRBV18 and TRBJ1-3, with D unresolved. V was shortened by 2 bases and J by 0 bases, with 11 bases between the two germline ends. This CDR3 comprises 16 residues. Looked up from germline, CDR1 is KGHSH and CDR2 is LQKENI. The CDR3 reads CASSPSYSISGNTIYF. Here the CDR3 DNA reads TGTGCCAGCTCACCATCCTACAGTATCTCTGGAAACACCATATATTTT. The full variable domain, with the rest looked up from reference TRBV18 and TRBJ1-3, is NAGVMQNPRHLVRRRGQEARLRCSPMKGHSHVYWYRQLPEEGLKFMVYLQKENIIDESGMPKERFSAEFPKEGPSILRIQQVVRGDSAAYFCASSPSYSISGNTIYFGEGSWLTVV.

The chain is built from TRBV18 and TRBJ2-7, with 11 bases aligning to TRBD1. The trim removed 0 bases at V and 7 bases at J, leaving 5 bases unmatched. Per germline, CDR1 KGHSH and CDR2 LQKENI. This CDR3 region has 15 residues. The CDR3 sequence is CASSPPARDRGEQYF. The DNA of the CDR3 is TGTGCCAGCTCACCACCGGCCAGGGACAGGGGGGAGCAGTACTTC.

V usage is TRBV6-1 and J usage is TRBJ1-2, with D possibly TRBD1 on 6 matching bases. The V end was cut by 7 bases, the J end by 3 bases, with 15 bases between. Germline V gives CDR1 MNHNS, CDR2 SASEGT. The CDR3 totals 14 residues. The CDR3 reads CASTPGARDYGYTF. CDR3 in DNA: TGTGCCAGCACACCGGGGGCCCGGGACTATGGCTACACCTTC.

This clone was counted once. The chain is built from TRBV5-1 and TRBJ2-1; maybe TRBD2 (6 bases). CDR1 and CDR2 (germline): SGHRS, YFSETQ. The CDR3 is made up of 13 amino acids. V lost 4 bases and J 7 bases, leaving 12 bases between the germline ends. The CDR3 loop is CASSEAGLNEQFF. As DNA, the CDR3 is TGCGCCAGCAGCGAGGCGGGGCTGAATGAGCAGTTCTTC.

The chain combines TRBV25-1 with TRBJ2-7, with TRBD1 as a possible D gene (5 bases). Germline assignment: CDR1 MGHDK and CDR2 SYGVNS. The CDR3 sequence is 14 residues long. V was trimmed by 4 bases and J by 6 bases, leaving 16 bases between them. The CDR3 DNA reads as TGTGCCAGCAGTGGCCTGGCAGGGTCTCCCGAGCAGTACTTC. It is translated as CASSGLAGSPEQYF.

A remark on this clone: Distinct nucleotide sequences in the sample also encode this CDR3. The chain has TRBV5-1 and TRBJ1-5, with a possible D match to TRBD1 (6 bases). Germline CDR1 and CDR2: SGHRS and YFSETQ. This CDR3 contains 13 residues. Trimming shortened V by 8 bases and J by 2 bases, and 11 bases separated the two germline ends. In DNA, the CDR3 is TGCGCCAGTTCCAGGGGAGGCAATCAGCCCCAGCATTTT. This sequence encodes CASSRGGNQPQHF. Complete variable domain (other parts from reference TRBV5-1 and TRBJ1-5): KAGVTQTPRYLIKTRGQQVTLSCSPISGHRSVSWYQQTPGQGLQFLFEYFSETQRNKGNFPGRFSGRQFSNSRSEMNVSTLELGDSALYLCASSRGGNQPQHFGDGTRLSIL.

The J gene is TRBJ1-4, the V gene TRBV7-6, with TRBD1 identical over 7 bases. J was trimmed by 8 bases and V by 4 bases; bases with no gene match: 16. The V gene's germline CDR1 is SGHVS and CDR2 FNYEAQ. The CDR3 loop spans 17 amino acids. The CDR3 DNA follows: TGTGCCAGCAGCTCCGCACAAGGGGGCTCCGGGGGAGAAAAACTGTTTTTT. Protein product: CASSSAQGGSGGEKLFF.

The CDR3 sequence: CASSLRGINTGELFF. CDR3 in DNA: TGTGCCAGCAGTCTCCGCGGAATTAACACCGGGGAGCTGTTTTTT. V usage is TRBV27 and J usage is TRBJ2-2; D unclear. CDR1 is MNHEY and CDR2 is SMNVEV in the germline V gene (reference sequence). The V end was cut by 5 bases, the J end by 2 bases, with 12 bases between. CDR3 size: 15 residues.

This rearrangement joins TRBV11-2 to TRBJ2-1; D is perhaps TRBD1 (5 bases). The CDR3 is 16 amino acids. V lost 2 bases and J lost 1, with 12 bases in between. CDR1 is SGHAT and CDR2 is FQNNGV in the germline V gene. CDR3 coding DNA: TGTGCCAGCAGCTTATATCAGGGCAGTTCCTACAATGAGCAGTTCTTC. This gives the protein CASSLYQGSSYNEQFF. The full variable domain, its missing parts supplied by reference TRBV11-2 and TRBJ2-1, is EAGVAQSPRYKIIEKRQSVAFWCNPISGHATLYWYQQILGQGPKLLIQFQNNGVVDDSQLPKDRFSAERLKGVDSTLKIQPAKLEDSAVYLCASSLYQGSSYNEQFFGPGTRLTVL.

This chain uses TRBV5-1 with TRBJ2-7; 7 bases map to TRBD1. CDR1 and CDR2 (germline): SGHRS, YFSETQ. The J segment lost 0 bases and the V segment lost 1 base, leaving 7 bases of the junction unmatched. The CDR3 totals 16 residues. CDR3 nucleotide sequence: TGCGCCAGCAGCTTGTTAGGGGACAGAGACTCCTACGAGCAGTACTTC. The encoded protein is CASSLLGDRDSYEQYF.

This chain connects TRBV4-1 to TRBJ2-1; 9 nucleotides line up with TRBD1. Germline-derived CDR1 and CDR2 are MGHRA and YSYEKL. CDR3 length equals 15 residues. V shed 1 base and J 8 bases; nucleotides not matched to a gene: 6. CDR3 DNA: TGCGCCAGCAGCCAAGTGGGACAGGGAGGCGATGAGCAGTTCTTC. Translation: CASSQVGQGGDEQFF.

The genes are TRBV7-5 and TRBJ2-7; no DNA check was done on the table's D call, TRBD1. TRBV7-5 is tagged as a pseudogene. The CDR3 consists of 14 residues. CDR3 nucleotides: TGTGTCAGAAGCTTACCCCAGGTTCGCTACGAGCAGTACTTC. This codes for CVRSLPQVRYEQYF.

This CDR3 is CASSLESGRATQYF. In DNA form, the CDR3 reads TGTGCCAGCAGCTTAGAGAGCGGGAGGGCTACGCAGTATTTT. The rearrangement uses TRBV11-2 and TRBJ2-3, with TRBD2 matching 10 bases. Germline CDR1 SGHAT, CDR2 FQNNGV. The CDR3 runs 14 residues. V lost 0 bases and J lost 8; bases outside the gene matches: 2.

In its sample, this clone was seen once. The genes are TRBV7-2 and TRBJ1-1; D is undetermined. The CDR3 runs to 14 residues. The V end was cut by 1 base, the J end by 3 bases, with 9 bases between. CDR1 SGHTA and CDR2 FQGNSA come from the germline V gene. The CDR3 DNA reads TGTGCCAGCAGCTTAGATGGGTATGACACTGAAGCTTTCTTT. It codes for CASSLDGYDTEAFF.

The chain links TRBV7-9 to TRBJ1-4; 8 bases align to TRBD1. J gave up 4 bases and V 8 bases, and 6 bases lay outside the gene matches. The CDR3 extends over 14 amino acids. CDR1 is SEHNR and CDR2 is FQNEAQ in the germline V gene (reference sequence). The CDR3 nucleotides read TGTGCCAGCGGGTGGACAGGGCTTAATGAAAAACTGTTTTTT. This gives the protein CASGWTGLNEKLFF.

The chain links TRBV5-1 to TRBJ1-2; no clear D gene. V was shortened by 4 bases and J by 4 bases, with 11 bases between the two germline ends. The CDR3 totals 13 residues. CDR1 is SGHRS, CDR2 YFSETQ, per germline. The DNA for the CDR3 is TGCGCCAGCAGCCCTTCCGCTTCCTATGGCTACACCTTC. This sequence encodes CASSPSASYGYTF. The full variable domain, completed using reference TRBV5-1 and TRBJ1-2, is KAGVTQTPRYLIKTRGQQVTLSCSPISGHRSVSWYQQTPGQGLQFLFEYFSETQRNKGNFPGRFSGRQFSNSRSEMNVSTLELGDSALYLCASSPSASYGYTFGSGTRLTVV.

The chain has TRBV10-3 and TRBJ1-3; D possibly corresponds to TRBD1 (5 bases). CDR1 and CDR2 (germline): ENHRY, SYGVKD. The CDR3 has 16 residues. V was clipped by 10 bases and J by 0 bases, with 19 bases between them. The CDR3 nucleotides are TGTGCCACCTCGGGGAGAGGGGAGAGCTCTGGAAACACCATATATTTT. It encodes CATSGRGESSGNTIYF.